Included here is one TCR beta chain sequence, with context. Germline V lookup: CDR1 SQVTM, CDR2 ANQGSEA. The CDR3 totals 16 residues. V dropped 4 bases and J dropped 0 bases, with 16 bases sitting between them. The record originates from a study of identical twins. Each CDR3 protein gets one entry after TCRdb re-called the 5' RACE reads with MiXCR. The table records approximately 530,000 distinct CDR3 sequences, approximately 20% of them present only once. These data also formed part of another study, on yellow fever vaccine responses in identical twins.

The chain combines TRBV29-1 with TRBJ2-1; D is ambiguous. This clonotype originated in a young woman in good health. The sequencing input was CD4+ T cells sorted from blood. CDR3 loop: CSVGGGAKSSYNEQFF. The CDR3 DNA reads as TGCAGCGTTGGAGGTGGTGCGAAAAGCTCCTACAATGAGCAGTTCTTC.